This T cell receptor beta chain is from a study of shared clonotypes between healthy human individuals. Findings and limits, study-wide: An effect of sequencing depth on clonotype sharing among donors was expected.

Every donor was a Caucasian adult from Nashville, Tennessee. V lost 6 bases and J 7 bases, leaving 7 bases between the germline ends. The length of the CDR3 is 11 residues. The germline CDR1 and CDR2 sequences are MDHEN and SYDVKM. At deep level, the assay was performed. The method was immunoSEQ multiplex PCR; TCRdb's version includes in-frame clones alone and lacks a portion of them. The sample holds some 650,000 clones, more than 95% seen once. Regarding this clone: Its specificity is not known.

Sequences were obtained from naive CD4+ T cells sorted from blood. The sample's subset: CD45RA+ positively selected. The chain couples TRBV28 to TRBJ2-4; D not resolved. This receptor was identified in a woman aged 30 to 39 in good health. The CDR3 region is CASRSLNIQYF. The CDR3 DNA is TGTGCCAGCAGATCGTTGAACATTCAGTACTTC.